These 24 T cell receptor beta chains share one sample of origin, sequenced in a study of cytomegalovirus exposure and HLA in healthy donors. Assay used: immunoSEQ multiplex PCR; TCRdb lists only in-frame clones, some missing. The repertoire consists of over 120,000 clones, with 80% to 90% occurring once and the leading ten covering less than 8%. Sequencing was carried out using PBMCs. All receptors come from a woman aged 25 to 39 in good health and CMV-seropositive.

The chain joins TRBV18 to TRBJ1-5; 7 positions match TRBD1. This CDR3 contains 15 residues. With 1 base clipped from V and 3 bases from J, the junction kept 3 bases outside the gene matches. Germline CDR1 is KGHSH and CDR2 is LQKENI. CDR3 residues: CASSPRQGANQPQHF. CDR3 in DNA: TGTGCCAGCTCACCACGACAGGGAGCCAATCAGCCCCAGCATTTT.

This clone was counted only a few times. The chain recombines TRBV7-9 with TRBJ2-2, with D possibly matching TRBD1 (5 bases). Trimming removed 5 bases from V and 4 bases from J, with 14 bases in between. Germline CDR1 reads SEHNR; CDR2 reads FQNEAQ (reference sequence). This CDR3 is built from 15 residues. The CDR3 DNA sequence: TGTGCCAGCAGCCGGTTTCCTCAGGGCACCGGGGAGCTGTTTTTT. Translation: CASSRFPQGTGELFF.

CDR3 in DNA: TGCGCCAGCAGCTTGGATAGCGGGGCCAACAATGAGCAGTTCTTC. It specifies CASSLDSGANNEQFF. This sequence joins TRBV5-1 and TRBJ2-1; TRBD2 matches at 8 bases. V trimming: 0 bases; J trimming: 5 bases; junction bases outside the gene matches: 4. The CDR3 is 15 residues long. Germline values: CDR1 SGHRS, CDR2 YFSETQ.

V usage is TRBV29-1 and J usage is TRBJ2-7; 7 nucleotides agree with TRBD1. This CDR3 comprises 14 residues. V was clipped by 4 bases and J by 2 bases; unmatched bases: 8. The germline V gene has CDR1 SQVTM and CDR2 ANQGSEA. As DNA, the CDR3 is TGCAGCGTTGTGGGGCTCGGGACAGCCTACGAGCAGTACTTC. It specifies CSVVGLGTAYEQYF.

This rearrangement joins TRBV12-5 to TRBJ2-1; 8 nucleotides agree with TRBD1. The CDR3 extends over 13 amino acids. Germline V gene sequence: CDR1 LGHNT, CDR2 FRNRAP. V lost 6 bases, J lost 8 bases, and 6 bases stayed unmatched. CDR3 in DNA: TGTGCTAGTGGCCATGGACAGGGCGATGAGCAGTTCTTC. Translating gives CASGHGQGDEQFF.

The CDR3 coding sequence is TGTGCCAGCAGTTACTTAGCTAGCGGGAGCGGAGAGACCCAGTACTTC. Protein sequence: CASSYLASGSGETQYF. The chain links TRBV6-6 to TRBJ2-5, with 10 bases fitting TRBD2. V lost 1 base, J lost 4 bases, and 6 bases stayed unmatched. In germline, CDR1 is MNHNY, CDR2 SVGAGI (reference sequence). This CDR3 region has 16 residues.

This clone was counted a few times. CDR3: CASSEGTTGNQPQHF. CDR3 in DNA: TGTGCCAGCAGTGAGGGGACTACCGGCAATCAGCCCCAGCATTTT. The rearrangement uses TRBV6-1 and TRBJ1-5; perhaps TRBD1 as D (5 bases). V shed 3 bases and J shed 2 bases, with 11 bases lying between them. The CDR3 is 15 amino acids. Germline loops: CDR1 MNHNS, CDR2 SASEGT.

This clone was counted between two and nine times. The chain carries TRBV15 and TRBJ2-7, with 7 bases fitting TRBD2. The CDR3 is made up of 14 amino acids. Germline loops: CDR1 LNHNV, CDR2 YYDKDF (reference sequence). V trimming: 11 bases; J trimming: 0 bases; junction bases outside the gene matches: 10. CDR3 loop: CAAAAGESSYEQYF. The CDR3 DNA follows: TGTGCCGCTGCGGCGGGAGAGAGCTCCTACGAGCAGTACTTC. Full variable domain (outside the CDR3, taken from reference TRBV15 and TRBJ2-7): DAMVIQNPRYQVTQFGKPVTLSCSQTLNHNVMYWYQQKSSQAPKLLFHYYDKDFNNEADTPDNFQSRRPNTSFCFLDIRSPGLGDTAMYLCAAAAGESSYEQYFGPGTRLTVT.

This clone was recorded only once. The chain recombines TRBV6-1 with TRBJ2-1; TRBD2 aligns across 7 bases. The junction had 14 bases not matched to a gene; V was cut back by 6 bases and J by 9 bases. The CDR3 sequence is 15 residues long. The germline V gene has CDR1 MNHNS and CDR2 SASEGT. The CDR3 DNA follows: TGTGCCAGCAGCATCCTAGCGGATCCCTACGCTGAGCAGTTCTTC. This codes for CASSILADPYAEQFF.

J is TRBJ1-3 and V is TRBV18; TRBD1 is a possible D gene (5 bases). The V gene's germline CDR1 is KGHSH and CDR2 LQKENI. V lost 4 bases and J lost 0, with 7 bases in between. The CDR3 extends over 14 amino acids. CDR3 region: CASSRQSSGNTIYF. As DNA, the CDR3 is TGTGCCAGCTCACGACAGAGCTCTGGAAACACCATATATTTT.

The J gene is TRBJ2-3, the V gene TRBV9; 12 bases agree with TRBD2. V shed 3 bases and J 3 bases; nucleotides not matched to a gene: 5. This CDR3 has 16 residues. CDR1 and CDR2 (germline): SGDLS, YYNGEE. The CDR3 reads CASSALLAGGTDTQYF. The CDR3 DNA reads TGTGCCAGCAGCGCCCTACTAGCGGGAGGTACAGATACGCAGTATTTT.

The rearrangement links TRBV7-9 to TRBJ2-3, with 11 positions matching TRBD2. Germline loops: CDR1 SEHNR, CDR2 FQNEAQ (reference sequence). The CDR3 has 16 residues. Losses at the gene ends were 5 bases for V and 4 bases for J; bases not matched to a gene: 8. DNA of the CDR3: TGTGCCAGCAGCGTCTTAGCGGGGGGGCAGGCAGATACGCAGTATTTT. Residues: CASSVLAGGQADTQYF.

Only a few counts were recorded for this clone. This chain uses TRBV19 with TRBJ1-1; no clear D. Trimming removed 3 bases from V and 1 base from J, with 12 bases in between. The CDR3 is made up of 15 amino acids. Germline V CDR1 and CDR2: LNHDA, SQIVND (reference sequence). This CDR3 reads CASSILKDSNTEAFF. The CDR3 coding sequence is TGTGCCAGTAGTATCCTCAAGGACTCGAACACTGAAGCTTTCTTT.

J is TRBJ1-4 and V is TRBV2; perhaps TRBD1 as D (6 bases). The CDR3 runs to 18 residues. Trimming pared 2 bases from V and 4 bases from J, leaving 20 bases between. Germline CDR1 is SNHLY and CDR2 is FYNNEI. CDR3 sequence: CASSERRGGSPFNEKLFF. CDR3 coding DNA: TGTGCCAGCAGTGAACGCAGGGGCGGATCTCCCTTTAATGAAAAACTGTTTTTT.

This chain uses TRBV7-2 with TRBJ2-7, with a possible D match to TRBD1 (6 bases). The V and J ends lost 1 base and 3 bases respectively, with 10 bases between them. The CDR3 runs 14 residues. CDR1 and CDR2 from the germline V gene are SGHTA and FQGNSA. In DNA form, the CDR3 reads TGTGCCAGCAGCTTAGGGGGACAAAACTACGAGCAGTACTTC. Translated: CASSLGGQNYEQYF.

The V call is TRBV13, the J call TRBJ2-1; 12 positions agree with TRBD1. The CDR3 totals 19 residues. Germline CDR1 reads PRHDT; CDR2 reads FYEKMQ (reference sequence). V lost 5 bases, J lost 7 bases, and 18 bases stayed unmatched. The CDR3 protein is CASSLPGTGGGRALNEQFF. DNA for the CDR3: TGTGCCAGCAGCCTACCGGGGACAGGGGGCGGGAGGGCCTTAAATGAGCAGTTCTTC. Full variable domain (missing parts from reference TRBV13 and TRBJ2-1): AAGVIQSPRHLIKEKRETATLKCYPIPRHDTVYWYQQGPGQDPQFLISFYEKMQSDKGSIPDRFSAQQFSDYHSELNMSSLELGDSALYFCASSLPGTGGGRALNEQFFGPGTRLTVL.

The gene calls are TRBV7-9 and TRBJ1-4; D possibly corresponds to TRBD1 (6 bases). The germline gives CDR1 SEHNR, CDR2 FQNEAQ (reference sequence). The CDR3 is 15 residues long. V was trimmed by 3 bases and J by 2 bases, leaving 10 bases between them. CDR3 in amino acids: CASSFLTGTNEKLFF. The DNA of the CDR3 is TGTGCCAGCAGCTTCCTTACAGGGACTAATGAAAAACTGTTTTTT.

V is TRBV27 and J is TRBJ2-3, with 9 bases that match TRBD2. J gave up 4 bases and V 4 bases, and 9 bases lay outside the gene matches. Looked up from germline, CDR1 is MNHEY and CDR2 is SMNVEV (reference sequence). The CDR3 has 16 residues. CDR3 DNA sequence: TGTGCCAGCAGTTCCATTAGCGGGAGTAGGGCAGATACGCAGTATTTT. Residues: CASSSISGSRADTQYF.

The chain has TRBV6-1 and TRBJ2-7; D gene unclear. Germline V gene sequence: CDR1 MNHNS, CDR2 SASEGT. The CDR3 spans 13 residues. The germline V and J ends were trimmed by 0 bases and 2 bases, with 5 bases remaining between them. CDR3 residues: CASSEAPAYEQYF. CDR3 nucleotide sequence: TGTGCCAGCAGTGAAGCTCCAGCCTACGAGCAGTACTTC.

The V gene is TRBV7-9, the J gene TRBJ1-2; a weak D match, TRBD1 (6 bases). CDR3 size: 14 residues. Trimming left V 5 bases short and J 1 base short, with 11 bases between. The germline V gene has CDR1 SEHNR and CDR2 FQNEAQ (reference sequence). CDR3 protein: CASSLQGNNYGYTF. DNA for the CDR3: TGTGCCAGCAGCCTCCAGGGGAATAACTATGGCTACACCTTC.

V and J are TRBV9 and TRBJ1-3, with 7 bases that match TRBD1. The CDR3 runs 17 residues. Germline values: CDR1 SGDLS, CDR2 YYNGEE. With 2 bases clipped from V and 0 bases from J, the junction kept 8 bases outside the gene matches. CDR3 in DNA: TGTGCCAGCAGCGTTACGACAGGGTCCTCCTCTGGAAACACCATATATTTT. It is translated as CASSVTTGSSSGNTIYF.

The chain carries TRBV2 and TRBJ2-1; 9 bases are shared with TRBD1. V dropped 3 bases and J dropped 7; count of bases not matched to a gene: 4. Germline V gene data show CDR1 as SNHLY and CDR2 as FYNNEI. CDR3 size: 14 residues. Here the CDR3 reads CASSDWGQGNEQFF. The CDR3 nucleotides are TGTGCCAGCAGTGACTGGGGACAGGGTAATGAGCAGTTCTTC.

This chain links TRBV6-5 with TRBJ2-2, with a weak D call TRBD2 (5 bases). V was clipped by 2 bases and J by 3 bases, with 7 bases between them. Germline V lookup: CDR1 MNHEY, CDR2 SVGAGI. There are 14 residues in the CDR3. For the CDR3, the DNA is TGTGCCAGCAGTTACACGGGATACACCGGGGAGCTGTTTTTT. As protein: CASSYTGYTGELFF.

This chain joins TRBV7-9 and TRBJ2-1; D is possibly TRBD2 (5 bases). The V gene's germline CDR1 is SEHNR and CDR2 FQNEAQ (reference sequence). With 5 bases removed from V and 0 bases from J, the gap between germline ends came to 17 bases. The CDR3 runs 17 residues. In nucleotides, the CDR3 is TGTGCCAGCAGCGAGGGAAGAAGGGCGGACTCCTACAATGAGCAGTTCTTC. This codes for CASSEGRRADSYNEQFF. The entire variable domain, with the rest obtained from reference TRBV7-9 and TRBJ2-1, is as follows: DTGVSQNPRHKITKRGQNVTFRCDPISEHNRLYWYRQTLGQGPEFLTYFQNEAQLEKSRLLSDRFSAERPKGSFSTLEIQRTEQGDSAMYLCASSEGRRADSYNEQFFGPGTRLTVL.